The clone carrying this T cell receptor (beta chain) was found a few times. Its specificity is not known. A much larger clone lies a single base off, so this may be a read error. These data belong to a study of breast tumors, draining lymph nodes, adjacent tissues. TCRdb analysed the multiplex PCR reads with MiXCR anew, one entry per CDR3 protein. This table holds 150,000 to 250,000 distinct CDR3 sequences, approximately 31% found once. The CDR3 is made up of 12 amino acids. Germline V CDR1 and CDR2: MNHNY, SVGAGI (reference sequence). V dropped 6 bases and J dropped 9; count of bases not matched to a gene: 5. The lymph nodes were axillary draining lymph nodes from breast cancer patients. Study-wide results and limits: Tumors had less TCR diversity than lymph nodes, more than nontumor tissue. That most tumor T cells come from lymph nodes remained unproven. Findings are consistent with lymph node origin and intratumoral expansion of most tumor T cells. Luminal-like breast cancer showed significantly higher tumor–nontumor repertoire similarity than basal-like.

The rearrangement joins TRBV6-6 to TRBJ2-1, with 7 bases fitting TRBD1. The material sequenced was axillary lymph node tissue. This TCR was recovered from a female donor with breast cancer. Some clones in this sample may be carry-over from other donors' samples. Here the CDR3 reads CASRPGGPEQFF. For the CDR3, the DNA is TGTGCCAGCAGACCAGGGGGACCTGAGCAGTTCTTC.